Shown below are 21 T cell receptor beta chains from a single sample sequenced in a study of blood T cell repertoires in COVID-19. The data were produced by immunoSEQ multiplex PCR, yet TCRdb's version contains in-frame clones alone and is incomplete. This sample has some 390,000 clones, with 89% found just once. Sequencing used peripheral blood. The receptors come from a woman aged 40-49 years with COVID-19, enrolled during active disease.

The chain couples TRBV5-8 to TRBJ2-3, with 8 bases aligning to TRBD2. The CDR3 spans 15 residues. V dropped 4 bases and J dropped 6; count of bases not matched to a gene: 10. Germline CDR1 SGHTS, CDR2 YDEGEE. The CDR3 reads CASSRGGGRVDTQYF. DNA of the CDR3: TGTGCCAGCAGCCGAGGCGGGGGGCGCGTGGATACGCAGTATTTT.

V and J are TRBV6-4 and TRBJ2-1; TRBD1 aligns across 7 bases. Germline trimming cut 6 bases from V and 6 bases from J; bases unmatched to any gene: 5. The length of the CDR3 is 13 residues. Germline values: CDR1 MRHNA, CDR2 SNTAGT. CDR3 sequence: CASRSGQFNEQFF. As DNA, the CDR3 is TGTGCCAGCAGATCGGGACAGTTCAATGAGCAGTTCTTC.

The chain's CDR3 is CAWGQGGNTIYF. The CDR3, as DNA: TGTGCCTGGGGACAGGGTGGAAACACCATATATTTT. V and J are TRBV30 and TRBJ1-3; TRBD1 aligns across 8 bases. After removal of 5 bases from V and 3 bases from J, the junction contained 0 bases not matched to a gene. Germline V gene data show CDR1 as GTSNPN and CDR2 as SVGIG (reference sequence). There are 12 residues in the CDR3. Full variable domain (missing parts from reference TRBV30 and TRBJ1-3): SQTIHQWPATLVQPVGSPLSLECTVEGTSNPNLYWYRQAAGRGLQLLFYSVGIGQISSEVPQNLSASRPQDRQFILSSKKLLLSDSGFYLCAWGQGGNTIYFGEGSWLTVV.

This rearrangement joins TRBV6-2 or TRBV6-3 to TRBJ1-6, with 8 bases identical to TRBD1. V trimming: 6 bases; J trimming: 10 bases; junction bases outside the gene matches: 8. In germline, CDR1 is MNHEY, CDR2 SVGEGT. The CDR3 has 14 residues. The CDR3 sequence: CASSHGQGRSPLHF. The DNA of the CDR3 is TGTGCCAGCAGCCATGGACAGGGTCGCTCACCCCTCCACTTT.

The rearrangement joins TRBV7-2 to TRBJ1-2, with 9 bases aligning to TRBD1. The CDR3 is 14 amino acids. The germline gives CDR1 SGHTA, CDR2 FQGNSA. Trimming cost V 5 bases and J 6 bases; bases outside gene matches: 7. Here the CDR3 reads CASSARTGADGYTF. The CDR3 region has the DNA TGTGCCAGCAGCGCACGGACAGGGGCGGATGGCTACACCTTC.

This clone appeared a few times. The same CDR3 also results from other DNA sequences found in this sample. The chain is built from TRBV29-1 and TRBJ1-1, with D perhaps matching TRBD1 (6 bases). The CDR3 totals 10 residues. Per germline, CDR1 SQVTM and CDR2 ANQGSEA. V lost 6 bases to trimming and J lost 8 bases, with 10 bases between them. In DNA, the CDR3 is TGCAGCGTCAGGACAGCCGAAGCTTTCTTT. It yields the protein CSVRTAEAFF.

The chain links TRBV7-2 to TRBJ2-1, with 12 bases identical to TRBD2. Germline V gene sequence: CDR1 SGHTA, CDR2 FQGNSA. V was pared by 5 bases and J by 12 bases, with 8 bases of the junction left unmatched. The CDR3 contains 14 residues. The DNA for the CDR3 is TGTGCCAGCAGCCCGGGACTAGCGGGTTTTCGGCAGTTCTTC. As protein: CASSPGLAGFRQFF.

V usage is TRBV27 and J usage is TRBJ1-2, with D perhaps matching TRBD1 (6 bases). Trimming took 10 bases from V and 0 from J, leaving 15 bases between them. The CDR3 totals 14 residues. Looked up from germline, CDR1 is MNHEY and CDR2 is SMNVEV (reference sequence). The CDR3 region is CATQGRGTNYGYTF. The CDR3, as DNA: TGTGCCACCCAGGGAAGGGGGACTAACTATGGCTACACCTTC.

This clone was recorded once. This rearrangement joins TRBV10-3 to TRBJ1-6; D call uncertain. The germline V gene has CDR1 ENHRY and CDR2 SYGVKD. The CDR3 contains 19 residues. V dropped 6 bases and J dropped 1 base, with 22 bases sitting between them. CDR3 residues: CAIRDLGFRPDSYNSPLHF. Written as DNA, the CDR3 is TGTGCCATCAGAGATCTCGGGTTCAGACCGGATTCCTATAATTCACCCCTCCACTTT.

V and J are TRBV7-3 and TRBJ2-1; 10 bases agree with TRBD2. The CDR3 sequence is 16 residues long. Germline CDR1 is SGHTA and CDR2 is FQGTGA. After removal of 3 bases from V and 6 bases from J, the junction contained 8 bases not matched to a gene. CDR3 sequence reads: CASSLEAGGPPNEQFF. The CDR3 nucleotides are TGTGCCAGCAGCTTGGAAGCGGGGGGGCCCCCCAATGAGCAGTTCTTC.

V usage is TRBV19 and J usage is TRBJ1-5, with D perhaps TRBD1 (6 bases). Deletions cut 3 bases from V and 0 bases from J, with 9 bases between. The CDR3 is made up of 15 amino acids. Per the germline V gene, CDR1 is LNHDA and CDR2 is SQIVND (reference sequence). The CDR3 loop reads CASSIAGVSNQPQHF. In DNA form, the CDR3 reads TGTGCCAGTAGTATTGCAGGGGTTAGCAATCAGCCCCAGCATTTT.

This chain joins TRBV6-1 and TRBJ1-2, with D unresolved. CDR3 size: 16 residues. V dropped 0 bases and J dropped 4 bases, with 15 bases sitting between them. From germline, CDR1 is MNHNS and CDR2 SASEGT. The CDR3 sequence: CASSEAKVQAFYGYTF. The CDR3 DNA sequence: TGTGCCAGCAGTGAAGCGAAGGTCCAGGCCTTCTATGGCTACACCTTC.

This clone was seen a single time. V and J are TRBV6-6 and TRBJ1-5; TRBD1 might be the D (5 bases). CDR1 is MNHNY and CDR2 is SVGAGI in the germline V gene (reference sequence). V lost 0 bases to trimming and J lost 7 bases, with 10 bases between them. This CDR3 region has 14 residues. CDR3 in DNA: TGTGCCAGCAGTTACTCGCCGGGGGTCCAGCCCCAGCATTTT. Residues: CASSYSPGVQPQHF.

This clone appeared once. Other DNA sequences in the same sample also yield this CDR3. The chain has TRBV6-2 or TRBV6-3 and TRBJ2-7; TRBD1 matches at 9 bases. CDR1 is MNHEY, CDR2 SVGEGT, per germline. Trimming cost V 5 bases and J 0 bases; bases outside gene matches: 5. The CDR3 contains 15 residues. CDR3 DNA: TGTGCCAGCAGTCCACGGGGACAGGGCTCCTACGAGCAGTACTTC. Translated: CASSPRGQGSYEQYF.

The V gene is TRBV28, the J gene TRBJ1-2, with 8 positions matching TRBD1. J gave up 2 bases and V 6 bases, and 5 bases lay outside the gene matches. The CDR3 has 14 amino acids. Per the germline V gene, CDR1 is MDHEN and CDR2 is SYDVKM. The CDR3 DNA is TGTGCCAGCAGGGACGACAGGGGAAACTATGGCTACACCTTC. This translates into CASRDDRGNYGYTF.

V usage is TRBV6-5 and J usage is TRBJ1-3; 8 bases are a match to TRBD1. V was pared by 6 bases and J by 4 bases, with 5 bases of the junction left unmatched. Germline lookup yields CDR1 MNHEY and CDR2 SVGAGI. The CDR3 runs 14 residues. CDR3 residues: CASRNRGLGNTIYF. In nucleotides, the CDR3 is TGTGCCAGCAGGAACAGGGGGTTAGGAAACACCATATATTTT.

Notes on this clone: The same CDR3 can be traced to other DNA sequences in this sample. V gene TRBV28 combines with J gene TRBJ2-7, with D unclear. The germline V gene encodes CDR1 MDHEN and CDR2 SYDVKM. The CDR3 has 11 residues. V lost 5 bases and J lost 4, with 6 bases in between. CDR3 in DNA: TGTGCCAGCAGTATTAGTTACGAGCAGTACTTC. Translating gives CASSISYEQYF.

The chain joins TRBV7-2 to TRBJ1-4, with 7 bases fitting TRBD1. V lost 5 bases and J lost 6; bases outside the gene matches: 9. CDR3 length equals 15 residues. Per the germline V gene, CDR1 is SGHTA and CDR2 is FQGNSA. CDR3 in amino acids: CASSPGAGGYEKLFF. CDR3 nucleotide sequence: TGTGCCAGCAGCCCCGGGGCAGGGGGGTATGAAAAACTGTTTTTT.

V is TRBV7-2 and J is TRBJ2-4; 9 bases line up with TRBD2. The junction had 13 bases not matched to a gene; V was cut back by 6 bases and J by 7 bases. The CDR3 contains 16 residues. CDR1 and CDR2 (germline): SGHTA, FQGNSA. The CDR3 spells CASRKGGGRAINIQYF. The CDR3 nucleotides are TGTGCCAGCAGAAAGGGGGGCGGGAGGGCCATCAACATTCAGTACTTC.

The rearrangement joins TRBV14 to TRBJ2-5; tentative D call: TRBD1 (5 bases). Trimming removed 3 bases at V and 2 bases at J, with 10 bases between. The germline V gene has CDR1 SGHDN and CDR2 FVKESK. The CDR3 contains 14 residues. CDR3: CASSQPGPQETQYF. CDR3 nucleotide sequence: TGTGCCAGCAGCCAGCCAGGGCCGCAAGAGACCCAGTACTTC.

This clone was recorded a few times. The chain employs TRBV28 and TRBJ1-2; D is unresolved. Germline V gene data show CDR1 as MDHEN and CDR2 as SYDVKM. This CDR3 has 11 residues. The germline V and J ends were trimmed by 8 bases and 2 bases, with 6 bases remaining between them. CDR3 nucleotides: TGTGCCAGCGGGCAGAACTATGGCTACACCTTC. It yields the protein CASGQNYGYTF.